The subject of this entry is one T cell receptor beta chain. This clonotype was counted many times. Its antigen remains undetermined. Nothing much larger sits one base from this clone, and base qualities are not available. V is cut by 0 bases and J by 0 bases, and the space between the germline ends is 4 bases. For CDR1 and CDR2, the germline V gene lists SGHRS and YFSETQ. Counted from cysteine to phenylalanine, this CDR3 has 13 amino acids. Just CDR3 DNA is preserved here, 39 bases in frame from base 1. Donors were under 40 systemically healthy Caucasian individuals from Russia aged roughly 6 to 100 years. Each donor gave about 10 milliliters of peripheral blood, drawn into EDTA-treated Vacutainer tubes. PBMCs were isolated by Ficoll-Paque density-gradient centrifugation, with at least 6 million obtained per sample. Total RNA was extracted from PBMCs with Trizol reagent, with at least 6 micrograms obtained per sample. Naive CD45RAhigh/CD27high T cell percentages were measured by flow cytometry on a PBMC aliquot from every donor.

The sample comes from a study of blood T cells in healthy people across ages (dated by TCRdb to 2013 to 2016). Broadly, across the study: In model experiments, template switching captured about one uniquely barcoded TCR beta cDNA molecule for every two T cells. Using deep sequencing normalized with unique cDNA molecular identifiers, the study measured how TCR beta repertoire diversity changes with age. The donors were divided into four age groups: young (average around 17 years), middle-aged (roughly 42), aged (under 70) and long-lived (about 84). For two donors (one aged 18 to 30 and one aged 80 or older), the study analyzed two additional independent replicas of 1 million unique cDNA reads from the same blood draw. General conclusions and limits of the study: Since profiling was done on bulk unsorted PBMCs, naive and antigen-experienced compartments could not be conclusively compared. Because the CMV infection status of the donors was unknown, age-related changes in expanded clonotypes may potentially have been confounded. Observed TCR beta diversity per million T cells fell roughly linearly with age, and a significant reduction was already apparent by age around 36. Estimates of total diversity based on one million sequenced T cells were regarded as lower bounds and as underestimates. The percentage of naive T cells measured by flow cytometry correlated strongly with observed TCR beta diversity. Compared with the aged group, more naive CD4+ T cells, fewer expanded clones and increased TCR diversity were shown by the long-lived group, suggesting age selection.

Library preparation employed 5' RACE. Sequenced on an Illumina HiSeq 2500. A second PCR of about 6 to 12 cycles was run with a J-beta primer mix and a sample-barcoded 5' primer. A template-switch 5' adaptor carrying 12 random nucleotides introduced a unique molecular identifier onto each TCR beta cDNA molecule. At least 2.5 million CDR3-containing paired-end reads were obtained from each sample. All of the RNA was converted into first-strand cDNA using the Mint cDNA synthesis kit, with a TRBC-specific oligonucleotide serving as the primer. Following uracil-DNA glycosylase treatment, a first 18-cycle PCR with universal primers M1SS and BC2_uni_R was performed on all cDNA. As for how the authors treated the data: For normalization, 1 million high-quality reads were randomly selected from each sample, with every read carrying a distinct molecular identifier. Instead of being binned into consensus sequences, reads that shared molecular identifiers were thrown out. MiTCR, with a Q25 quality threshold and the strictest error-elimination algorithm, was used for CDR3 identification, clonotype clustering and error correction. Lower-bound total TCR beta diversity was estimated with a nonparametric unseen species model using Euler transformation. TCRdb ran its own pipeline on the public reads, namely fastp trimming at Q25 and MiXCR clone calling, and kept in-frame beta chains. Rows with one shared CDR3 protein collapse into an entry with the most common genes and DNA. The V and J calls follow TCRdb's processing rather than the paper's. This sample gives 750,000 or so distinct CDR3 sequences in total; more than 20% of them show up just once. The ten largest account for 9.4% of the sample.

These data were also reused for a study on T cells of mothers and their children. That second report states: Donors were nine systemically healthy Caucasian individuals: three mothers and their six children. cDNA synthesis consumed the entire amount of extracted RNA, loaded at approximately 1.6 ug RNA in each 15 ul reaction. Sample barcodes and 2-4 random nucleotides were added via the M1S primer in the second PCR. Each mother yielded over 9.5 million TCR beta CDR3 reads and each child 2.5 million to 3 million reads. TCR recombination output is similarly shaped by thymic selection in related and unrelated pairs, with a minor effect exerted by inherited differences. Normalized repertoire overlap in related mother-child pairs was always slightly higher than in unrelated mother-child pairs, but the difference was never significant. No persistent microchimeric T cell clones were detected, at a sensitivity of roughly 100 clones per million clonotypes. The study used deep NGS to compare TCR beta repertoires of mothers and children, seeking features distinguishing related mother-child pairs from unrelated individuals. On average, the children were around 11 +/- 4 years old, while the mothers were approximately 40 +/- 4 years old. After adapter ligation with NEBNext reagents, the libraries were sequenced on Illumina HiSeq 2000 with 100+100 nt paired-end reads. To prevent cross-contamination, the mother and child libraries were prepared a month apart and were sequenced in separate runs. Between roughly 500,000 and 2,300,000 distinct TCR beta clonotypes were identified per donor. Naive TCR beta clonotypes were estimated from low-frequency clonotypes matched to each donor's FACS-determined naive share, without sorting.

Sequencing was done on a sample of blood. The chain employs TRBV5-1 and TRBJ2-7; too little of a D gene remains to name it. The sequence was obtained from a boy aged 5-17 years in good health. The nucleotides read TGCGCCAGCAGCTTGGAGACCTCCTACGAGCAGTACTTC. This yields the protein CASSLETSYEQYF. Full variable domain (CDR3 extended with the reference TRBV5-1 and TRBJ2-7 proteins): KAGVTQTPRYLIKTRGQQVTLSCSPISGHRSVSWYQQTPGQGLQFLFEYFSETQRNKGNFPGRFSGRQFSNSRSEMNVSTLELGDSALYLCASSLETSYEQYFGPGTRLTVT.